The rows below give T cell receptor beta chains drawn from one sample of a study of Ad26.COV2.S vaccination and SARS-CoV-2 variants. Here immunoSEQ multiplex PCR was the method, and the copy in TCRdb shows in-frame clones only, minus some. Seen here are just over 350,000 clones, roughly 94% observed once, and the top ten hold about 3.9%. Sample: peripheral blood, taken after recovery from COVID-19. These receptors originate from a human donor who had recovered from COVID-19. Both conserved end residues are part of each CDR3. Each record gives: J gene, clone size, V gene, D gene, CDR3 protein, CDR3 DNA. A D gene is named only where the DNA matches it firmly. Where a row states a size, it is once, few, many or the class of an expanded clone; other rows omit it.

>TRBJ1-3|once|TRBV12-5|NA
CASASNPRASGNTIYF
TGTGCTAGTGCCTCAAACCCCAGGGCCTCTGGAAACACCATATATTTT
>TRBJ1-1|NA|TRBV3-1/TRBV3-2|TRBD1
CASSPWTGENTEAFF
TGTGCCAGCAGCCCGTGGACAGGGGAGAACACTGAAGCTTTCTTT
>TRBJ1-6|once|TRBV6-5|TRBD1
CASNTGQAANSPLHF
TGTGCCAGCAATACGGGACAGGCCGCTAATTCACCCCTCCACTTT
>TRBJ1-5|once|TRBV6-2/TRBV6-3|TRBD1
CASSYAQGGLYSNQPQHF
TGTGCCAGCAGTTACGCTCAGGGGGGATTGTATAGCAATCAGCCCCAGCATTTT
>TRBJ2-5|NA|TRBV6-5|NA
CASKVPRGTQYF
TGTGCCAGCAAAGTCCCGCGGGGGACCCAGTACTTC
>TRBJ1-3|few|TRBV27|TRBD1
CASSPEGQGHRGGNTIYF
TGTGCCAGCAGTCCCGAGGGACAGGGCCATCGCGGCGGAAACACCATATATTTT
>TRBJ1-5|NA|TRBV19|NA
CASSARIGGGQPQHF
TGTGCCAGTAGTGCCCGGATTGGGGGCGGTCAGCCCCAGCATTTT
>TRBJ2-7|NA|TRBV6-2/TRBV6-3|NA
CASSLPWSWAAPATYEQYF
TGTGCCAGCAGCCTCCCTTGGAGTTGGGCAGCTCCTGCCACCTACGAGCAGTACTTC
>TRBJ2-1|NA|TRBV9|TRBD1
CASSVGDRSSYNEQFF
TGTGCCAGCAGCGTGGGGGACAGAAGCTCCTACAATGAGCAGTTCTTC
>TRBJ1-4|NA|TRBV11-2|TRBD1
CASSFQGVAEKLFF
TGTGCCAGCAGCTTTCAGGGGGTGGCAGAAAAACTGTTTTTT
>TRBJ1-2|NA|TRBV12-3/TRBV12-4|NA
CASSLQGFYGYTF
TGTGCCAGCAGTCTGCAGGGTTTTTATGGCTACACCTTC
>TRBJ2-5|NA|TRBV5-1|TRBD1
CASSVQTGAPGTQYF
TGCGCCAGCAGCGTCCAAACAGGGGCTCCGGGGACCCAGTACTTC
>TRBJ1-2|once|TRBV10-3|NA
CATLYRDVGYGYTF
TGTGCCACCTTATACAGGGATGTCGGCTATGGCTACACCTTC
>TRBJ1-2|NA|TRBV5-4|NA
CASRHHLPQGYGYTF
TGTGCCAGCAGGCACCATCTTCCCCAGGGCTATGGCTACACCTTC
>TRBJ1-1|once|TRBV6-5|NA
CASLPRVLNTEAFF
TGTGCCAGCCTCCCGAGAGTTTTGAACACTGAAGCTTTCTTT
>TRBJ2-2|NA|TRBV7-2|TRBD2
CASSELAGGGAGELFF
TGTGCCAGCAGCGAACTCGCGGGGGGCGGGGCCGGGGAGCTGTTTTTT
>TRBJ2-7|once|TRBV12-5|TRBD2
CASGLSLRAGGYEQYF
TGTGCTAGTGGTTTGTCTCTGCGAGCGGGGGGCTACGAGCAGTACTTC
>TRBJ1-1|NA|TRBV6-5|NA
CASSYQGILNTEAFF
TGTGCCAGCAGTTATCAGGGAATCCTGAACACTGAAGCTTTCTTT
>TRBJ2-1|NA|TRBV11-2|NA
CASSLVEQFF
TGTGCCAGCAGCTTGGTTGAGCAGTTCTTC
>TRBJ2-7|once|TRBV12-5|TRBD1
CASGLGRQGEYEQYF
TGTGCTAGTGGTTTGGGGAGACAGGGCGAATACGAGCAGTACTTC
>TRBJ2-2|NA|TRBV7-6|NA
CASSLGTDITGELFF
TGTGCCAGCAGCTTAGGGACAGATATCACCGGGGAGCTGTTTTTT
>TRBJ2-1|NA|TRBV10-3|NA
CAISDSPQEALSNEQFF
TGTGCCATCAGTGATTCCCCTCAGGAAGCCCTCTCCAATGAGCAGTTCTTC
>TRBJ2-7|once|TRBV27|NA
CASSPTGGFSYEQYF
TGTGCCAGCAGTCCGACGGGGGGCTTCTCCTACGAGCAGTACTTC
>TRBJ1-2|once|TRBV27|NA
CASNPGPTRLGYGYTF
TGTGCCAGCAACCCCGGACCGACCAGACTAGGCTATGGCTACACCTTC
>TRBJ1-1|NA|TRBV10-2|TRBD1
CASMRDRGGSAFF
TGCGCCAGCATGAGGGACAGGGGAGGAAGTGCTTTCTTT
>TRBJ2-2|NA|TRBV5-1|NA
CASSSRTGGPGELFF
TGCGCCAGCAGCTCTCGGACCGGGGGTCCCGGGGAGCTGTTTTTT
>TRBJ1-3|NA|TRBV6-1|NA
CASSEAGWGNTIYF
TGTGCCAGCAGTGAAGCCGGGTGGGGAAACACCATATATTTT
>TRBJ1-5|NA|TRBV19|TRBD1
CASSTARDRGAGNQPQHF
TGTGCCAGTAGTACCGCCCGGGACAGGGGCGCGGGCAATCAGCCCCAGCATTTT
>TRBJ1-1|once|TRBV27|NA
CASSTRATEAFF
TGTGCCAGCAGTACTCGCGCCACTGAAGCTTTCTTT
>TRBJ1-1|NA|TRBV7-9|TRBD1
CASSAPPGTGGMNTEAFF
TGTGCCAGCAGCGCCCCTCCCGGGACAGGGGGCATGAACACTGAAGCTTTCTTT
>TRBJ2-7|NA|TRBV6-6|NA
CASSYKTDQYF
TGTGCCAGCAGTTACAAGACGGACCAGTACTTC
>TRBJ2-1|once|TRBV7-3|TRBD1
CASSLGQPNEQFF
TGTGCCAGCAGCCTGGGACAGCCCAATGAGCAGTTCTTC
>TRBJ2-5|NA|TRBV6-5|NA
CASRTWDVETQYF
TGTGCCAGCAGAACGTGGGACGTAGAGACCCAGTACTTC
>TRBJ2-1|NA|TRBV9|TRBD2
CASSARPGGYNEQFF
TGTGCCAGCAGCGCCCGTCCGGGGGGCTACAATGAGCAGTTCTTC
>TRBJ1-3|NA|TRBV19|TRBD1
CASRISGTGSTIYF
TGTGCCAGTCGTATCTCCGGGACAGGGTCCACCATATATTTT
>TRBJ1-2|NA|TRBV28|NA
CASSPTPGRDGYTF
TGTGCCAGCAGTCCCACTCCGGGGCGCGATGGCTACACCTTC
>TRBJ2-7|NA|TRBV10-2|NA
CASSSGAGDEQYF
TGCGCCAGCAGTTCGGGAGCCGGGGACGAGCAGTACTTC
>TRBJ2-2|NA|TRBV5-1|TRBD1
CASSTRQGAYANTGELFF
TGCGCCAGCAGCACCCGACAGGGGGCTTACGCGAACACCGGGGAGCTGTTTTTT